Below are 26 T cell receptor beta chains sequenced from a single sample in a study of response to subunit inactivated influenza vaccine. A single record per CDR3 protein comes from TCRdb applying MiXCR to the RT-PCR reads. The sample has about 800,000 distinct CDR3 sequences, over 20% seen once. The sequences come from PBMCs from blood, collected about 5 days after vaccination. Source of these receptors: a man in his forties or fifties who received an inactivated influenza vaccine.

This clonotype was detected only a few times. The V and J genes are TRBV7-9 and TRBJ2-5, with 10 bases that match TRBD2. The germline V gene has CDR1 SEHNR and CDR2 FQNEAQ (reference sequence). J was trimmed by 4 bases and V by 1 base; bases with no gene match: 9. The CDR3 extends over 17 amino acids. As DNA, the CDR3 is TGTGCCAGCAGCTTAGTACCGCTAGCGGGAGAAGGAGAGACCCAGTACTTC. Encoded protein: CASSLVPLAGEGETQYF. Full variable domain (outside the CDR3, taken from reference TRBV7-9 and TRBJ2-5): DTGVSQNPRHKITKRGQNVTFRCDPISEHNRLYWYRQTLGQGPEFLTYFQNEAQLEKSRLLSDRFSAERPKGSFSTLEIQRTEQGDSAMYLCASSLVPLAGEGETQYFGPGTRLLVL.

This clonotype was observed a handful of times. The chain joins TRBV24-1 to TRBJ2-2; D may be TRBD1 (6 bases). The germline V gene encodes CDR1 KGHDR and CDR2 SFDVKD. V was pared by 3 bases and J by 5 bases, with 12 bases between. The CDR3 loop spans 15 amino acids. CDR3 DNA: TGTGCCACCAGTGATAACAGGGTCTATACCGGGGAGCTGTTTTTT. Amino acid sequence: CATSDNRVYTGELFF.

This clonotype was observed a handful of times. V and J are TRBV28 and TRBJ2-1; TRBD1 aligns across 9 bases. Trimming took 5 bases from V and 8 from J; bases not matched to a gene: 13. This CDR3 spans 16 amino acids. CDR1 is MDHEN, CDR2 SYDVKM, per germline. DNA of the CDR3: TGTGCCAGCAGTCACTCCGGGACAGGGCATTCGGATGAGCAGTTCTTC. Translation gives CASSHSGTGHSDEQFF.

This clonotype was seen only a few times. V is TRBV20-1 and J is TRBJ1-4, with a tentative D call TRBD1 (5 bases). The CDR3 extends over 13 amino acids. Trimming took 6 bases from V and 5 from J, leaving 13 bases between them. Germline CDR1 is DFQATT and CDR2 is SNEGSKA (reference sequence). CDR3 loop: CSAIYRDNEKLFF. CDR3 bases: TGCAGTGCGATATACCGGGACAATGAAAAACTGTTTTTT.

In its sample, this clonotype was seen a few times. The chain recombines TRBV12-3 or TRBV12-4 with TRBJ2-1, with TRBD2 matching over 10 bases. The CDR3 covers 15 residues. Trimming removed 6 bases from V and 7 bases from J; junction bases left unmatched: 9. For the CDR3, the DNA is TGTGCCAGCAGCTTTGGACTAGCGGAGGGTAATGAGCAGTTCTTC. Its protein product is CASSFGLAEGNEQFF.

The chain joins TRBV2 to TRBJ2-7, with D tentatively TRBD1 (6 bases). The CDR3 has 15 amino acids. Trimming left V 2 bases short and J 0 bases short, with 11 bases between. Germline CDR1 SNHLY, CDR2 FYNNEI. CDR3 nucleotide sequence: TGTGCCAGCAGTGAATGGGACACATACTCCTACGAGCAGTACTTC. Its translation is CASSEWDTYSYEQYF. Combining the CDR3 with reference TRBV2 and TRBJ2-7 gives the whole variable domain EPEVTQTPSHQVTQMGQEVILRCVPISNHLYFYWYRQILGQKVEFLVSFYNNEISEKSEIFDDQFSVERPDGSNFTLKIRSTKLEDSAMYFCASSEWDTYSYEQYFGPGTRLTVT.

This clonotype was observed once. This chain's CDR3 is CAWSEGSSYEQYF. DNA for the CDR3: TGTGCCTGGAGTGAAGGCAGCTCCTACGAGCAGTACTTC. V and J are TRBV30 and TRBJ2-7; D ambiguous. Germline CDR1 is GTSNPN and CDR2 is SVGIG (reference sequence). V was shortened by 1 base and J by 0 bases, with 7 bases between the two germline ends. The CDR3 is 13 residues long.

The chain is built from TRBV4-2 and TRBJ2-7, with D maybe TRBD2 (6 bases). Germline V gene lookup returns CDR1 LGHNA and CDR2 YNFKEQ. The V and J ends lost 0 bases and 3 bases respectively, with 12 bases between them. This CDR3 spans 15 amino acids. CDR3 coding DNA: TGTGCCAGCAGCCAAGATATGCAGGACTACTACGAGCAGTACTTC. Residues: CASSQDMQDYYEQYF.

The rearrangement joins TRBV2 to TRBJ2-7, with 9 bases lining up with TRBD1. Germline CDR1 SNHLY, CDR2 FYNNEI. The CDR3 is 17 amino acids. Trimming cost V 2 bases and J 2 bases; bases outside gene matches: 10. This CDR3 reads CASSEPGQGFPTYEQYF. The CDR3 DNA reads TGTGCCAGCAGTGAACCGGGACAGGGTTTCCCCACCTACGAGCAGTACTTC.

This clonotype has a handful of counts. The CDR3 DNA reads as TGTGCCAGCAGTTACCGGGGGGCAAACTACGAGCAGTACTTC. Its translation: CASSYRGANYEQYF. The V and J genes are TRBV6-2 or TRBV6-3 and TRBJ2-7, with a weak D call TRBD2 (7 bases). V lost 2 bases, J lost 3 bases, and 11 bases lay in between. CDR1 MNHEY and CDR2 SVGEGT come from the germline V gene. The CDR3 contains 14 residues.

This clonotype appeared a few times. The J gene is TRBJ1-1, the V gene TRBV7-9; 7 positions agree with TRBD1. V lost 5 bases and J lost 5; bases outside the gene matches: 11. The CDR3 has 15 amino acids. Germline CDR1 reads SEHNR; CDR2 reads FQNEAQ (reference sequence). The CDR3 sequence: CASSPRQGWETEAFF. In DNA, the CDR3 is TGTGCCAGCAGCCCCCGACAGGGTTGGGAGACTGAAGCTTTCTTT.

This clonotype was recorded a few times. The V and J genes are TRBV7-2 and TRBJ2-3, with TRBD1 as a possible D gene (5 bases). In germline, CDR1 is SGHTA, CDR2 FQGNSA. The CDR3 loop spans 14 amino acids. Trimming took off 6 bases at V and 6 bases at J, with 16 bases between the two ends. The CDR3 bases are TGTGCCAGCAGTCCCGGACAACGTTGGGATACGCAGTATTTT. Its protein is CASSPGQRWDTQYF.

This clonotype has a count of ten or more. The rearrangement joins TRBV3-1 to TRBJ2-3; 7 bases map to TRBD2. Trimming at V came to 3 bases and at J to 3 bases, leaving 12 bases not matched to a gene. The CDR3 totals 17 residues. CDR1 is LGHDT, CDR2 YNNKEL, per germline (reference sequence). The CDR3 DNA sequence: TGTGCCAGCAGCCACGGCGGGGGAGCGATTTCGACAGATACGCAGTATTTT. Encoded protein: CASSHGGGAISTDTQYF.

This clonotype was seen many times. The chain employs TRBV7-6 and TRBJ2-3; 8 nucleotides align to TRBD1. This CDR3 has 15 residues. J was trimmed by 1 base and V by 5 bases; bases with no gene match: 5. CDR1 is SGHVS, CDR2 FNYEAQ, per germline. The CDR3 nucleotides read TGTGCCAGCAGCCAGGACAGGGATGGCACAGATACGCAGTATTTT. It encodes CASSQDRDGTDTQYF.

This clonotype was counted only a few times. The chain links TRBV29-1 to TRBJ1-1; TRBD1 agrees at 7 bases. This CDR3 has 13 residues. CDR1 is SQVTM and CDR2 is ANQGSEA in the germline V gene. With 8 bases clipped from V and 5 bases from J, the junction kept 11 bases outside the gene matches. The CDR3 loop reads CSSIDRARTEAFF. The CDR3 DNA follows: TGCAGCTCCATTGACAGGGCGCGGACTGAAGCTTTCTTT.

This clonotype was recorded a few times. The chain has TRBV20-1 and TRBJ2-1, with a tentative D call TRBD2 (6 bases). Between the trimmed V and J ends, which lost 1 base and 0 bases, there was a span of 7 bases. Germline-derived CDR1 and CDR2 are DFQATT and SNEGSKA (reference sequence). This CDR3 has 14 residues. The CDR3 coding sequence is TGCAGTGCTAGAGTTAGCGGCTCCTACAATGAGCAGTTCTTC. Encoded protein: CSARVSGSYNEQFF.

The chain recombines TRBV7-2 with TRBJ1-6, with a weak D call TRBD1 (6 bases). The CDR3 runs to 14 residues. V dropped 5 bases and J dropped 7 bases, with 12 bases sitting between them. Germline V gives CDR1 SGHTA, CDR2 FQGNSA. This CDR3 is CASSAARGNSPLHF. The CDR3 DNA is TGTGCCAGCAGCGCCGCGAGGGGGAATTCACCCCTCCACTTT.

This clonotype occurred a few times. The chain employs TRBV6-1 and TRBJ2-7, with D uncertain. CDR1 and CDR2 (germline): MNHNS, SASEGT. The CDR3 loop spans 13 amino acids. V lost 0 bases and J lost 2, with 5 bases in between. In DNA form, the CDR3 reads TGTGCCAGCAGTGAAGCTACTACCTACGAGCAGTACTTC. Protein sequence: CASSEATTYEQYF.

V and J are TRBV4-3 and TRBJ2-5; the D gene could be TRBD1 or TRBD2 (5 bases each). CDR3 length: 15 residues. Germline V gives CDR1 LGHNA, CDR2 YSLEER. Between the trimmed V and J ends, which lost 5 bases and 0 bases, there was a span of 13 bases. The CDR3 region has the DNA TGCGCCAGCAGCGCAGGGACCGCCTACCAAGAGACCCAGTACTTC. This codes for CASSAGTAYQETQYF.

This chain links TRBV10-3 with TRBJ2-1; TRBD2 matches 9 bases. This CDR3 is built from 19 residues. The germline CDR1 and CDR2 sequences are ENHRY and SYGVKD. Losses at the gene ends were 0 bases for V and 7 bases for J; bases not matched to a gene: 16. The CDR3 DNA sequence: TGTGCCATCAGTGAGTCGAATGGAGAGTTGCGGGAGGGCAGGAATGAGCAGTTCTTC. Its protein product is CAISESNGELREGRNEQFF.

This clonotype has ten or more counts. The rearrangement joins TRBV12-3 or TRBV12-4 to TRBJ1-1; D is perhaps TRBD1 (5 bases). V was cut by 5 bases and J by 4 bases, with 17 bases left in between. The CDR3 totals 15 residues. CDR3 bases: TGTGCCAGCAGTCCTCCGGGACTCGGTGGCACTGAAGCTTTCTTT. It yields the protein CASSPPGLGGTEAFF.

This clonotype came up a few times. This chain joins TRBV12-3 or TRBV12-4 and TRBJ2-3, with D possibly matching TRBD2 (6 bases). This CDR3 spans 14 amino acids. V was clipped by 9 bases and J by 0 bases, with 13 bases between them. In DNA form, the CDR3 reads TGTGCCAGTCAGAAAAGCGGGAGCACAGATACGCAGTATTTT. This encodes CASQKSGSTDTQYF.

The chain employs TRBV4-2 and TRBJ2-7; 9 bases align to TRBD1. The CDR3 runs to 16 residues. The V gene's germline CDR1 is LGHNA and CDR2 YNFKEQ. After removal of 0 bases from V and 1 base from J, the junction contained 4 bases not matched to a gene. CDR3 in amino acids: CASSQEQGAWSYEQYF. For the CDR3, the DNA is TGTGCCAGCAGCCAAGAACAGGGGGCCTGGTCCTACGAGCAGTACTTC.

V usage is TRBV27 and J usage is TRBJ2-5; tentative D call: TRBD1 (6 bases). Trimming took 2 bases from V and 5 from J, leaving 12 bases between them. This CDR3 is 14 amino acids long. Germline CDR1 is MNHEY and CDR2 is SMNVEV (reference sequence). The CDR3 nucleotides are TGTGCCAGCAGTTTAATATTTAGGGGGGAGACCCAGTACTTC. Residues: CASSLIFRGETQYF.

This clonotype came up many times. This chain joins TRBV20-1 and TRBJ1-5; TRBD1 is a possible D gene (6 bases). The V and J ends lost 6 bases and 6 bases respectively, with 18 bases between them. Germline V gene data show CDR1 as DFQATT and CDR2 as SNEGSKA (reference sequence). This CDR3 contains 14 residues. The CDR3 region has the DNA TGCAGTGCGTACGACAGGAGTTCGGGTCAGCCCCAGCATTTT. Translation gives CSAYDRSSGQPQHF.

This clonotype was detected many times. The V gene is TRBV20-1, the J gene TRBJ2-1, with D perhaps given as TRBD1 or TRBD2 (5 bases each). This CDR3 region has 15 residues. V was pared by 5 bases and J by 0 bases, with 14 bases between. Germline V CDR1 and CDR2: DFQATT, SNEGSKA (reference sequence). The CDR3 spells CSAQLGVGSYNEQFF. In DNA, the CDR3 is TGCAGTGCTCAGTTGGGGGTCGGCTCCTACAATGAGCAGTTCTTC.